The 21 T cell receptor beta chains listed next were all sequenced from one sample in a study of T cells expressing NK-cell markers. After re-calling the 5' RACE reads, TCRdb lists one entry per CDR3 protein, DNA absent. This sample contains fewer than 550,000 distinct CDR3 sequences. Sequencing was carried out using blood T cells: a sorted CD56 or NKG2C T cell subset, CD4+ or CD8+ T cells, or bulk PBMC T cells (not recorded which). These receptors came from a woman aged 45-65 years in good health.

This rearrangement joins TRBV25-1 to TRBJ2-5; as DNA is missing, the TRBD2 call by TCRdb cannot be tested. CDR3 length equals 16 residues. Germline V gene data show CDR1 as MGHDK and CDR2 as SYGVNS. The CDR3 sequence: CASSERGLVNQETQYF.

J is TRBJ2-3 and V is TRBV20-1; as DNA is missing, the TRBD2 call by TCRdb cannot be tested. The CDR3 has 13 amino acids. Germline CDR1 is DFQATT and CDR2 is SNEGSKA (reference sequence). The CDR3 sequence: CSARDPGGRAQYF.

V is TRBV2 and J is TRBJ1-5; TCRdb returns TRBD1, unconfirmable since there is no DNA. Germline CDR1 SNHLY, CDR2 FYNNEI. CDR3 length: 14 residues. The CDR3 region is CASSKDSYNQPQHF.

V usage is TRBV4-1 and J usage is TRBJ2-5; TCRdb's assignment of TRBD2 cannot be checked, as there is no DNA. Germline V gene sequence: CDR1 MGHRA, CDR2 YSYEKL. This CDR3 region has 16 residues. The CDR3 reads CASSPGASGRRETQYF.

The chain recombines TRBV24-1 with TRBJ2-3; the D gene TCRdb calls, TRBD2, cannot be checked with no DNA. The CDR3 covers 17 residues. Germline V gene lookup returns CDR1 KGHDR and CDR2 SFDVKD. The CDR3 sequence: CATSDPGLAGLTDTQYF.

This chain joins TRBV6-5 and TRBJ1-1; as DNA is missing, the TRBD1 call by TCRdb cannot be tested. This CDR3 is 14 amino acids long. From germline, CDR1 is MNHEY and CDR2 SVGAGI. The CDR3 loop reads CASRRPGSDTEAFF.

This rearrangement joins TRBV30 to TRBJ1-1; without DNA, the TCRdb call of TRBD1 cannot be checked. Germline CDR1 is GTSNPN and CDR2 is SVGIG (reference sequence). This CDR3 has 12 residues. The CDR3 region is CAWSPIDRKAFF. The entire variable domain, with the rest obtained from reference TRBV30 and TRBJ1-1, is as follows: SQTIHQWPATLVQPVGSPLSLECTVEGTSNPNLYWYRQAAGRGLQLLFYSVGIGQISSEVPQNLSASRPQDRQFILSSKKLLLSDSGFYLCAWSPIDRKAFFGQGTRLTVV.

The rearrangement links TRBV7-8 to TRBJ2-1; the D gene TCRdb calls, TRBD1, cannot be checked with no DNA. The V gene's germline CDR1 is SGHVS and CDR2 FQNEAQ. The CDR3 length is 15 residues. CDR3 residues: CASSLFGQGGNEQFF.

The J gene is TRBJ2-7, the V gene TRBV6-5; the TCRdb D gene call, TRBD1, has no DNA to confirm it. Germline V gene lookup returns CDR1 MNHEY and CDR2 SVGAGI. The CDR3 runs 13 residues. The CDR3 protein is CASSYSFPYQQYF.

This chain links TRBV20-1 with TRBJ1-4; TCRdb's D call, TRBD1, is unchecked because there is no DNA. Germline V gives CDR1 DFQATT, CDR2 SNEGSKA (reference sequence). This CDR3 is 14 amino acids long. The CDR3 sequence is CSALKPGTNEKLFF.

The chain combines TRBV12-3 or TRBV12-4 with TRBJ1-5. This CDR3 has 15 amino acids. CDR3 in amino acids: CASSGGRYSNQPQHF.

The chain employs TRBV29-1 and TRBJ2-4; TCRdb names TRBD2, which stays unverified in the absence of DNA. Germline values: CDR1 SQVTM, CDR2 ANQGSEA. The CDR3 contains 13 residues. CDR3: CSVQTSRPNIQYF.

This chain joins TRBV12-3 or TRBV12-4 and TRBJ2-5. This CDR3 spans 15 amino acids. CDR3: CASSLVGGLGETQYF.

This chain links TRBV20-1 with TRBJ2-2. CDR3 size: 15 residues. The germline gives CDR1 DFQATT, CDR2 SNEGSKA (reference sequence). The CDR3 loop is CSAKDHRRNTGELFF.

The V and J genes are TRBV24-1 and TRBJ2-3; TCRdb picks TRBD1, but there is no DNA to check that call. The CDR3 is 16 amino acids. Germline V gene sequence: CDR1 KGHDR, CDR2 SFDVKD. CDR3 residues: CATSDPRDRGPDTQYF.

The V gene is TRBV20-1, the J gene TRBJ2-3; TCRdb outputs TRBD1, but without DNA this stays unchecked. This CDR3 is built from 15 residues. CDR1 is DFQATT and CDR2 is SNEGSKA in the germline V gene (reference sequence). CDR3: CSATRQGASTDTQYF.

The chain has TRBV12-3 or TRBV12-4 and TRBJ2-1; without DNA, the TCRdb call of TRBD2 cannot be checked. The CDR3 covers 14 residues. The CDR3 protein is CVSKSSSDSNEQFF.

The chain couples TRBV5-1 to TRBJ2-1; the TCRdb D gene call, TRBD2, has no DNA to confirm it. CDR3 length equals 17 residues. Germline V CDR1 and CDR2: SGHRS, YFSETQ. CDR3: CASSFPVLESSYNEQFF.

This chain connects TRBV4-1 to TRBJ2-1; the TCRdb call, TRBD2, lacks DNA for checking. The CDR3 length is 17 residues. Per the germline V gene, CDR1 is MGHRA and CDR2 is YSYEKL. The CDR3 protein is CASSPGASGRRGDEQFF.

The V gene is TRBV15, the J gene TRBJ2-2; as DNA is missing, the TRBD1 call by TCRdb cannot be tested. The CDR3 sequence is 17 residues long. From germline, CDR1 is LNHNV and CDR2 YYDKDF (reference sequence). The CDR3 sequence: CATSRRQGARFGGELFF.

The V call is TRBV20-1, the J call TRBJ2-3; with no DNA, the TCRdb D assignment of TRBD1 cannot be verified. The CDR3 is made up of 15 amino acids. CDR1 and CDR2 from the germline V gene are DFQATT and SNEGSKA (reference sequence). This chain's CDR3 is CSGETGGQSTDTQYF.